These 30 T cell receptor beta chains originate from one sample sequenced in a study of beta chain features in type 1 diabetes. Every bit of the isolated RNA underwent reverse transcription, so sequencing read expressed TCRB transcripts. Produced via immunoSEQ multiplex PCR; TCRdb's table is partial and in-frame only. This sample has roughly 400,000 clones; roughly 16% occur once, and the top ten carry approximately 0.019%. Sequences were obtained from naive CD4+ T cells from blood. These TCRs come from a young woman in good health.

The V and J genes are TRBV29-1 and TRBJ2-6; 7 bases map to TRBD2. Germline CDR1 and CDR2: SQVTM and ANQGSEA. J lost 4 bases, V lost 4 bases, and 4 bases had no gene match. The CDR3 covers 14 residues. CDR3 residues: CSVAGGGGANVLTF. In DNA, the CDR3 is TGCAGCGTTGCGGGGGGTGGAGGGGCCAACGTCCTGACTTTC.

This clone was seen a handful of times. The chain carries TRBV6-6 and TRBJ1-2; the match to TRBD1 covers 7 bases. Germline V lookup: CDR1 MNHNY, CDR2 SVGAGI (reference sequence). CDR3 length: 13 residues. V lost 6 bases and J lost 2; bases outside the gene matches: 3. This CDR3 is CASSEQGNYGYTF. Written as DNA, the CDR3 is TGTGCCAGCAGCGAACAGGGGAACTATGGCTACACCTTC.

There are a few counts of this clone. The rearrangement joins TRBV4-1 to TRBJ2-1; weak D call: TRBD1 (5 bases). V was trimmed by 6 bases and J by 2 bases, leaving 17 bases between them. Germline CDR1 reads MGHRA; CDR2 reads YSYEKL. CDR3 length: 16 amino acids. CDR3 region: CASSPGSGLTYNEQFF. DNA of the CDR3: TGCGCCAGCAGTCCCGGTTCAGGGTTAACCTACAATGAGCAGTTCTTC.

The chain combines TRBV29-1 with TRBJ2-2; D is unresolved. V was shortened by 3 bases and J by 1 base, with 3 bases between the two germline ends. The germline V gene encodes CDR1 SQVTM and CDR2 ANQGSEA. The CDR3 runs 12 residues. The CDR3 sequence is CSVDLNTGELFF. The CDR3 DNA is TGCAGCGTTGACTTGAACACCGGGGAGCTGTTTTTT.

In this sample, this clone turned up a few times. The chain carries TRBV7-9 and TRBJ2-3; TRBD1 agrees at 7 bases. V shed 4 bases and J 4 bases; nucleotides not matched to a gene: 5. The length of the CDR3 is 14 residues. Germline assignment: CDR1 SEHNR and CDR2 FQNEAQ (reference sequence). The CDR3 DNA follows: TGTGCCAGCAGCTCAACAGGGGTCGCAGATACGCAGTATTTT. The encoded protein is CASSSTGVADTQYF.

This clone was counted a few times. The V gene is TRBV29-1, the J gene TRBJ2-3; 7 bases match TRBD2. In germline, CDR1 is SQVTM, CDR2 ANQGSEA. The CDR3 is 14 amino acids. Unmatched junction bases numbered 8, after V lost 7 bases and J lost 1 base. CDR3 protein: CSGGASGGTDTQYF. CDR3 in DNA: TGCAGCGGAGGGGCTAGCGGCGGCACAGATACGCAGTATTTT.

The genes are TRBV2 and TRBJ2-5, with 10 bases aligning to TRBD2. Germline loops: CDR1 SNHLY, CDR2 FYNNEI. The CDR3 covers 14 residues. V shed 7 bases, J shed 5 bases, and the junction held 7 bases outside the gene matches. CDR3 bases: TGTGCCAGCAACTTGGGACTAGCGAGGGAGACCCAGTACTTC. This gives the protein CASNLGLARETQYF.

V is TRBV7-9 and J is TRBJ1-5, with unresolved D. Germline V lookup: CDR1 SEHNR, CDR2 FQNEAQ (reference sequence). Trimming took off 5 bases at V and 11 bases at J, with 22 bases between the two ends. The CDR3 spans 15 residues. This CDR3 is CASSHARTGWGAQHF. The CDR3 DNA reads as TGTGCCAGCAGCCATGCGAGGACGGGCTGGGGAGCCCAGCATTTT.

V gene TRBV5-1 combines with J gene TRBJ2-6, with D possibly matching TRBD1 (5 bases). The germline V and J ends were trimmed by 1 base and 0 bases, with 17 bases remaining between them. The V gene's germline CDR1 is SGHRS and CDR2 YFSETQ. CDR3 length: 19 amino acids. CDR3 sequence (DNA): TGCGCCAGCAGCTTGATCTCAGGGCTCCGTAACTCTGGGGCCAACGTCCTGACTTTC. Residues: CASSLISGLRNSGANVLTF.

The V gene is TRBV5-1, the J gene TRBJ1-5; D remains ambiguous. The CDR3 runs 14 residues. Trimming pared 4 bases from V and 6 bases from J, leaving 14 bases between. In germline, CDR1 is SGHRS, CDR2 YFSETQ. The DNA of the CDR3 is TGCGCCAGCAGCGAGGACTCTCCCGGTCAGCCCCAGCATTTT. This translates into CASSEDSPGQPQHF.

This clone was detected only a few times. This chain links TRBV29-1 with TRBJ2-5; D gene uncertain. The better agreement between TRBJ2-7 and the DNA end casts doubt on the J call. The CDR3 is 12 residues long. The V gene's germline CDR1 is SQVTM and CDR2 ANQGSEA. In nucleotides, the CDR3 is TGCAGCGTCGGGTTGAGCTCCTACGAGCAGTACTTC. Residues: CSVGLSSYEQYF.

This sequence joins TRBV6-6 and TRBJ2-7; tentative D call: TRBD2 (5 bases). CDR3 length: 11 amino acids. Trimming took 6 bases from V and 7 from J, leaving 10 bases between them. Germline values: CDR1 MNHNY, CDR2 SVGAGI (reference sequence). The CDR3 nucleotides read TGTGCCAGCAGAAGAACTAGGGAGCAGTACTTC. Its protein product is CASRRTREQYF.

This clone was detected only a few times. The V and J genes are TRBV6-5 and TRBJ2-7; 9 bases are a match to TRBD2. Germline CDR1 MNHEY, CDR2 SVGAGI. The CDR3 is made up of 15 amino acids. Losses at the gene ends were 6 bases for V and 1 base for J; bases not matched to a gene: 7. CDR3 nucleotides: TGTGCCAGCAGCCGACGTCTAGCGGGGTCCTACGAGCAGTACTTC. Translation: CASSRRLAGSYEQYF.

The table lists this clone with a few counts. V and J are TRBV30 and TRBJ1-2, with TRBD1 matching over 8 bases. The CDR3 has 14 residues. The J segment lost 8 bases and the V segment lost 0 bases, leaving 8 bases of the junction unmatched. CDR1 and CDR2 (germline): GTSNPN, SVGIG (reference sequence). CDR3 sequence (DNA): TGTGCCTGGAGTGTACTCCAGGGGGCATGGGGCTACACCTTC. This sequence encodes CAWSVLQGAWGYTF.

This rearrangement joins TRBV6-6 to TRBJ1-2, with 12 bases lining up with TRBD1. Germline lookup yields CDR1 MNHNY and CDR2 SVGAGI (reference sequence). Trimming took 2 bases from V and 4 from J; bases not matched to a gene: 5. This CDR3 has 16 residues. CDR3: CASSYGTGGLGYGYTF. The CDR3 nucleotides read TGTGCCAGCAGTTACGGGACAGGGGGCTTAGGCTATGGCTACACCTTC.

The rearrangement links TRBV18 to TRBJ2-7; the match to TRBD2 covers 11 bases. This CDR3 is built from 18 residues. V lost 0 bases and J lost 9; bases outside the gene matches: 16. The germline CDR1 and CDR2 sequences are KGHSH and LQKENI. The CDR3 loop reads CASSPPGTSGTLGGVQYF. The CDR3 DNA is TGTGCCAGCTCACCACCTGGGACTAGCGGCACCCTCGGAGGCGTGCAGTACTTC.

This clone has more than one count but fewer than ten. The J gene is TRBJ1-1, the V gene TRBV2, with a possible D match to TRBD1 (5 bases). Germline CDR1 SNHLY, CDR2 FYNNEI. This CDR3 region has 13 residues. Trimming removed 8 bases at V and 1 base at J, with 11 bases between. CDR3 sequence (DNA): TGTGCCAGCGGTAACAGGTGGAACACTGAAGCTTTCTTT. Encoded protein: CASGNRWNTEAFF. The full variable domain, in which reference TRBV2 and TRBJ1-1 provide the parts outside the CDR3, is EPEVTQTPSHQVTQMGQEVILRCVPISNHLYFYWYRQILGQKVEFLVSFYNNEISEKSEIFDDQFSVERPDGSNFTLKIRSTKLEDSAMYFCASGNRWNTEAFFGQGTRLTVV.

This clone was seen a few times. One end of the junction does not line up with germline, which may come from a read error. The rearrangement links TRBV7-9 to TRBJ2-1, with D possibly being TRBD2 (5 bases). Germline-derived CDR1 and CDR2 are SEHNR and FQNEAQ (reference sequence). The CDR3 extends over 15 amino acids. As DNA, the CDR3 is TGTGCCAGCAACTTACTAACGGGGACCTACAATGAGCAGTTCTTC. This sequence encodes CASNLLTGTYNEQFF.

The table lists this clone with a few counts. Sequence at one end of the junction differs from germline and may be a read error. The rearrangement uses TRBV5-6 and TRBJ2-1, with a possible D match to TRBD1 (6 bases). Germline assignment: CDR1 SGHDT and CDR2 YYEEEE. The length of the CDR3 is 13 residues. DNA of the CDR3: TGTGCCAGCAGCGTGAACAGGGCTGGCCGTCGGCTCTTC. It yields the protein CASSVNRAGRRLF.

This clone was observed a handful of times. The chain couples TRBV20-1 to TRBJ2-5; D is uncertain. V dropped 3 bases and J dropped 5 bases, with 7 bases sitting between them. This CDR3 has 11 residues. Germline CDR1 and CDR2: DFQATT and SNEGSKA (reference sequence). CDR3 DNA sequence: TGCAGTGCTAGCAACCGGGAGACCCAGTACTTC. Its protein product is CSASNRETQYF.

The chain is built from TRBV7-2 and TRBJ2-1; D unresolved. Germline V gene sequence: CDR1 SGHTA, CDR2 FQGNSA. CDR3 size: 11 residues. V dropped 2 bases and J dropped 7 bases, with 3 bases sitting between them. In nucleotides, the CDR3 is TGTGCCAGCAGCTTACAGAATGAGCAGTTCTTC. Translating gives CASSLQNEQFF.

CDR3 residues: CASSLPRGGPNEQFF. CDR3 DNA sequence: TGTGCCAGCAGCTTACCTCGGGGGGGCCCCAATGAGCAGTTCTTC. J is TRBJ2-1 and V is TRBV5-4; 8 bases map to TRBD2. This CDR3 comprises 15 residues. V gave up 2 bases and J gave up 6 bases; unmatched junction bases: 7. Germline lookup yields CDR1 SGHNT and CDR2 YYREEE (reference sequence).

The rearrangement links TRBV28 to TRBJ1-2; D is unclear. Trimming took off 6 bases at V and 5 bases at J, with 16 bases between the two ends. CDR1 is MDHEN and CDR2 is SYDVKM in the germline V gene. CDR3 size: 14 residues. The CDR3 is CASSLIRDGYGYTF. The CDR3 DNA sequence: TGTGCCAGCAGCCTAATCCGGGATGGGTATGGCTACACCTTC.

About this clone: The same CDR3 arises from other DNA sequences in this sample as well. This sequence joins TRBV5-1 and TRBJ1-5; D is unclear. V was cut by 0 bases and J by 1 base, with 5 bases left in between. This CDR3 comprises 14 residues. The germline V gene has CDR1 SGHRS and CDR2 YFSETQ. In nucleotides, the CDR3 is TGCGCCAGCAGCTTGGGACAAAGCAATCAGCCCCAGCATTTT. Translating it yields CASSLGQSNQPQHF.

This clone turned up a few times. The J gene is TRBJ1-5, the V gene TRBV25-1; D is perhaps TRBD1 (6 bases). The CDR3 consists of 16 residues. Germline V lookup: CDR1 MGHDK, CDR2 SYGVNS. Trimming left V 2 bases short and J 6 bases short, with 17 bases between. CDR3 DNA: TGTGCCAGCAGTGAAAAAGGACAGTCGGTGGGTCAGCCCCAGCATTTT. This gives the protein CASSEKGQSVGQPQHF.

This clone was seen only a few times. This sequence joins TRBV30 and TRBJ2-2; tentatively, D is TRBD1 (5 bases). Trimming removed 3 bases from V and 4 bases from J, with 15 bases in between. This CDR3 contains 15 residues. Germline V gene sequence: CDR1 GTSNPN, CDR2 SVGIG (reference sequence). Here the CDR3 reads CAWSAGLGGTGELFF. CDR3 nucleotide sequence: TGTGCCTGGAGCGCAGGGCTGGGCGGCACCGGGGAGCTGTTTTTT.

This sequence joins TRBV29-1 and TRBJ2-5; 8 nucleotides match TRBD2. The trim removed 4 bases at V and 2 bases at J, leaving 6 bases unmatched. CDR3 size: 14 residues. CDR1 is SQVTM, CDR2 ANQGSEA, per germline. CDR3 nucleotide sequence: TGCAGCGTTGGCAGACTAGCGACTCAAGAGACCCAGTACTTC. The encoded protein is CSVGRLATQETQYF.

The CDR3 DNA reads as TGTGCCAGCAGCTTTTCGGGGGAGCCCTGGGATGAGCAGTTCTTC. The encoded protein is CASSFSGEPWDEQFF. V is TRBV7-9 and J is TRBJ2-1, with a tentative D call TRBD2 (6 bases). V lost 3 bases to trimming and J lost 8 bases, with 17 bases between them. Germline V gene data show CDR1 as SEHNR and CDR2 as FQNEAQ (reference sequence). This CDR3 has 15 amino acids.

V and J are TRBV11-1 and TRBJ2-1; 7 bases align to TRBD1. CDR3 length: 16 amino acids. V was pared by 4 bases and J by 2 bases, with 8 bases of the junction left unmatched. Germline CDR1 reads SGHAT; CDR2 reads FQDESV (reference sequence). In DNA, the CDR3 is TGTGCCAGCAGCTGGACAGGCGGAACCCCCTACAATGAGCAGTTCTTC. Residues: CASSWTGGTPYNEQFF. The full variable domain, with the rest looked up from reference TRBV11-1 and TRBJ2-1, is EAEVAQSPRYKITEKSQAVAFWCDPISGHATLYWYRQILGQGPELLVQFQDESVVDDSQLPKDRFSAERLKGVDSTLKIQPAELGDSAMYLCASSWTGGTPYNEQFFGPGTRLTVL.

This clone has only a few counts. V is TRBV7-9 and J is TRBJ2-5; weak D call: TRBD2 (6 bases). Trimming pared 1 base from V and 3 bases from J, leaving 12 bases between. CDR1 and CDR2 (germline): SEHNR, FQNEAQ (reference sequence). This CDR3 spans 15 amino acids. CDR3 DNA sequence: TGTGCCAGCAGCTTAGACGGGCTAGCGAAAGAGACCCAGTACTTC. Its translation is CASSLDGLAKETQYF.